This T cell receptor beta chain was sequenced for a study of CD8+CD57+ T cells in acquired aplastic anemia. Study-wide background: Sorted cells (CD4+ and CD8+) yielded DNA amounts that averaged roughly 3.5 ug. CD4+ cell libraries from healthy donors averaged around 9.8 million reads. Study-level points and caveats: About 29 CD8+ CDR3 sequences occurred in both the patients and the controls.

Genomic DNA acted as the template from which TCR beta VDJ combination and CDR3 sequence profiling were carried out. MiXCR, applied by TCRdb to the reads, yields one record per CDR3 protein. The table shows tens of thousands of distinct CDR3 sequences, with 76% occurring only once. The CDR3 spans 15 residues. Germline V lookup: CDR1 SQVTM, CDR2 ANQGSEA. The V and J ends lost 7 bases and 4 bases, in that order; junction bases with no gene match: 8. This clonotype was counted only a few times. Its target is not known. This TCR derives from a human donor in good health, serving as a control. This chain connects TRBV29-1 to TRBJ2-7, with 15 bases that match TRBD2. The source material was sorted CD4+, CD8+, or CD8+CD57+ T cells (not recorded which) from PBMCs. The CDR3 DNA sequence: TGCAGCGCCGAAGGACTAGCGGGAGGGCCGTACGAGCAGTACTTC. As protein: CSAEGLAGGPYEQYF.